This entry lists 27 T cell receptor beta chains sequenced from one sample in a study of Graves' ophthalmopathy and Graves' hyperthyroidism. As the template, RNA transcripts were used to amplify TCR beta CDR3 regions. An initial RT-PCR round employing HTBI primers preceded a second-round multiplex PCR. Each CDR3 protein is one row after TCRdb ran MiXCR on the multiplex PCR reads. The data show about 210,000 distinct CDR3 sequences, with just under 30% seen just once and 8.5% to 9.5% held by the top ten. The sequenced material came from peripheral blood. The receptor set was obtained from a man between 45 and 60 years old with Graves' ophthalmopathy.

This clonotype was counted at least ten times. The V call is TRBV7-8, the J call TRBJ1-1, with 7 bases that match TRBD1. CDR3 length equals 15 residues. The J segment lost 2 bases and the V segment lost 3 bases, leaving 6 bases of the junction unmatched. CDR1 SGHVS and CDR2 FQNEAQ come from the germline V gene. The chain's CDR3 is CASSFPGTANTEAFF. In nucleotides, the CDR3 is TGTGCCAGCAGCTTTCCCGGGACAGCCAACACTGAAGCTTTCTTT.

The chain is built from TRBV12-3 or TRBV12-4 and TRBJ1-2; D gene unclear. V lost 0 bases, J lost 4 bases, and 15 bases lay in between. CDR3 length: 16 residues. In DNA, the CDR3 is TGTGCCAGCAGTTTAGCGCTAGCCGGTGGTTTCTATGGCTACACCTTC. It is translated as CASSLALAGGFYGYTF.

V and J are TRBV12-3 or TRBV12-4 and TRBJ2-2; D might be TRBD2 (6 bases). The CDR3 is 13 amino acids. Trimming shortened V by 6 bases and J by 5 bases, and 10 bases separated the two germline ends. DNA of the CDR3: TGTGCCAGCAGAACTCGGGAGACCGGGGAGCTGTTTTTT. Translation: CASRTRETGELFF.

This clonotype has a count of ten or more. V and J are TRBV3-1 and TRBJ2-5; 10 nucleotides agree with TRBD2. CDR3 length: 16 residues. Looked up from germline, CDR1 is LGHDT and CDR2 is YNNKEL (reference sequence). Unmatched junction bases numbered 5, after V lost 2 bases and J lost 2 bases. The DNA for the CDR3 is TGTGCCAGCAGCCAACCCGGGACTAGCGTTCAAGAGACCCAGTACTTC. Its translation: CASSQPGTSVQETQYF.

Many counts were recorded for this clonotype. J is TRBJ1-1 and V is TRBV11-1; possibly TRBD1 for D (6 bases). Deletions cut 0 bases from V and 4 bases from J, with 15 bases between. In germline, CDR1 is SGHAT, CDR2 FQDESV (reference sequence). This CDR3 contains 16 residues. As DNA, the CDR3 is TGTGCCAGCAGCTTAGCAGGTACAGGGTACAGCACTGAAGCTTTCTTT. Its protein is CASSLAGTGYSTEAFF.

CDR3 residues: CASSSQAGAIYEQYF. The CDR3 DNA follows: TGTGCCAGCAGCTCGCAAGCGGGAGCGATTTACGAGCAGTACTTC. The chain uses TRBV11-2 and TRBJ2-7, with TRBD2 matching 8 bases. Germline V gives CDR1 SGHAT, CDR2 FQNNGV. The CDR3 has 15 residues. Germline trimming cut 4 bases from V and 4 bases from J; bases unmatched to any gene: 9.

This clonotype occurred once. The gene calls are TRBV6-5 and TRBJ2-7; weak D call: TRBD1 (5 bases). Trimming cost V 2 bases and J 4 bases, with 18 bases left between them. Germline V gives CDR1 MNHEY, CDR2 SVGAGI. This CDR3 comprises 16 residues. Here the CDR3 DNA reads TGTGCCAGCAGTTACCGTAGCAGGGTGAGTTTGTACGAGCAGTACTTC. Its translation: CASSYRSRVSLYEQYF.

J is TRBJ2-7 and V is TRBV6-2 or TRBV6-3, with 8 bases identical to TRBD1. CDR1 is MNHEY and CDR2 is SVGEGT in the germline V gene. With 2 bases clipped from V and 3 bases from J, the junction kept 12 bases outside the gene matches. The CDR3 covers 17 residues. DNA of the CDR3: TGTGCCAGCAGTTACCCTCAGACAGGGGAGATTAACTACGAGCAGTACTTC. Its protein is CASSYPQTGEINYEQYF.

The V call is TRBV28, the J call TRBJ2-7; 7 bases are shared with TRBD1. This CDR3 is 15 amino acids long. Germline values: CDR1 MDHEN, CDR2 SYDVKM. The J segment lost 1 base and the V segment lost 10 bases, leaving 13 bases of the junction unmatched. The CDR3 region has the DNA TGTGCCACCGTGCCAGGGGGTTGGGGATCCTACGAGCAGTACTTC. Translation: CATVPGGWGSYEQYF.

This clonotype was observed many times. The rearrangement joins TRBV19 to TRBJ1-6; 7 bases are a match to TRBD1. CDR3 length equals 14 residues. CDR1 and CDR2 from the germline V gene are LNHDA and SQIVND (reference sequence). Trimming cost V 6 bases and J 7 bases; bases outside gene matches: 6. The CDR3 DNA sequence: TGTGCCAGTAGGATACAGGGGCAAAATTCACCCCTCCACTTT. This codes for CASRIQGQNSPLHF.

Ten or more counts support this clonotype. This chain links TRBV9 with TRBJ2-5; D may be TRBD2 (7 bases). V lost 3 bases to trimming and J lost 5 bases, with 14 bases between them. This CDR3 has 14 amino acids. The germline V gene encodes CDR1 SGDLS and CDR2 YYNGEE. The CDR3 sequence: CASSEGGREETQYF. CDR3 in DNA: TGTGCCAGCAGCGAGGGGGGGAGGGAGGAGACCCAGTACTTC.

This chain uses TRBV30 with TRBJ1-2, with D hard to call. CDR3 length: 13 amino acids. In germline, CDR1 is GTSNPN, CDR2 SVGIG (reference sequence). Trimming took 8 bases from V and 2 from J, leaving 15 bases between them. The CDR3 DNA follows: TGTGCCGGGAACAAAGCGGACAACTATGGCTACACCTTC. Translation: CAGNKADNYGYTF.

This clonotype was counted between two and nine times. V gene TRBV6-1 combines with J gene TRBJ2-5, with D unresolved. Germline V lookup: CDR1 MNHNS, CDR2 SASEGT. V lost 6 bases, J lost 5 bases, and 7 bases lay in between. This CDR3 has 11 amino acids. The CDR3 loop reads CASRTYETQYF. The CDR3 coding sequence is TGTGCCAGCAGGACATATGAGACCCAGTACTTC.

The chain carries TRBV6-5 and TRBJ2-5, with D unclear. Trimming left V 0 bases short and J 2 bases short, with 13 bases between. Germline V gene data show CDR1 as MNHEY and CDR2 as SVGAGI. CDR3 length equals 16 residues. Here the CDR3 DNA reads TGTGCCAGCAGTTACTCGATCCGGAATCGACAAGAGACCCAGTACTTC. This translates into CASSYSIRNRQETQYF.

The chain carries TRBV12-3 or TRBV12-4 and TRBJ2-7; no clear D gene. This CDR3 is built from 14 residues. The V end was cut by 3 bases, the J end by 6 bases, with 15 bases between. For the CDR3, the DNA is TGTGCCAGCAGTTTGTCGGCAGAACGGAGCGAGCAGTACTTC. Protein sequence: CASSLSAERSEQYF.

This clonotype was counted many times. CDR3 residues: CASSSGTTPNEQYF. As DNA, the CDR3 is TGTGCCAGCAGTTCCGGGACAACCCCCAACGAGCAGTACTTC. V is TRBV28 and J is TRBJ2-7, with a weak D call TRBD1 (6 bases). The CDR3 loop spans 14 amino acids. The germline V gene encodes CDR1 MDHEN and CDR2 SYDVKM. Trimming left V 4 bases short and J 5 bases short, with 15 bases between.

This clonotype was counted at least ten times. V gene TRBV6-5 combines with J gene TRBJ1-1, with a possible D match to TRBD1 (6 bases). This CDR3 spans 12 amino acids. V lost 6 bases, J lost 6 bases, and 11 bases lay in between. Germline CDR1 MNHEY, CDR2 SVGAGI. CDR3: CASRLQGAEAFF. The CDR3 nucleotides are TGTGCCAGCAGGTTACAGGGAGCTGAAGCTTTCTTT.

This clonotype appeared many times. The genes are TRBV11-2 and TRBJ2-5; 9 bases align to TRBD2. J was trimmed by 3 bases and V by 1 base; bases with no gene match: 9. CDR1 and CDR2 (germline): SGHAT, FQNNGV. CDR3 length equals 17 residues. In nucleotides, the CDR3 is TGTGCCAGCAGCTTAGGGTCTTTAGCGGGAGCGGAAGAGACCCAGTACTTC. Residues: CASSLGSLAGAEETQYF.

The rearrangement links TRBV6-5 to TRBJ2-7; 8 bases line up with TRBD1. The CDR3 length is 14 residues. Germline V gives CDR1 MNHEY, CDR2 SVGAGI. The V gene end was trimmed by 1 base and the J gene end by 4 bases; junction bases not matched to a gene: 3. The DNA of the CDR3 is TGTGCCAGCAGTTACTACCAGGGGGCTTACGAGCAGTACTTC. Translated, it gives CASSYYQGAYEQYF.

This clonotype was seen at least ten times. This chain's CDR3 is CASSEFLSSGANTGELFF. The CDR3 nucleotides read TGTGCCAGCAGTGAATTCCTCTCAAGCGGAGCGAACACCGGGGAGCTGTTTTTT. The gene calls are TRBV6-1 and TRBJ2-2; D is possibly TRBD2 (5 bases). V was shortened by 2 bases and J by 0 bases, with 16 bases between the two germline ends. Germline V gene lookup returns CDR1 MNHNS and CDR2 SASEGT. The CDR3 contains 18 residues.

J is TRBJ2-5 and V is TRBV10-1; TRBD1 agrees at 9 bases. This CDR3 contains 15 residues. V shed 3 bases and J 5 bases; nucleotides not matched to a gene: 7. CDR1 and CDR2 from the germline V gene are WNHNN and SYGVQD (reference sequence). CDR3 protein: CASSDGQGNRETQYF. Here the CDR3 DNA reads TGCGCCAGCAGTGATGGACAGGGGAATAGGGAGACCCAGTACTTC.

This clonotype appeared many times. The chain links TRBV15 to TRBJ2-7, with D uncertain. This CDR3 comprises 15 residues. The germline V and J ends were trimmed by 3 bases and 0 bases, with 12 bases remaining between them. CDR1 is LNHNV and CDR2 is YYDKDF in the germline V gene (reference sequence). The CDR3 region is CATSSDILSSYEQYF. CDR3 bases: TGTGCCACCAGCAGTGATATACTGAGCTCCTACGAGCAGTACTTC.

Ten or more counts support this clonotype. Sequence at one end of the junction differs from germline and may be a read error. The genes are TRBV28 and TRBJ2-7; D is ambiguous. CDR1 is MDHEN and CDR2 is SYDVKM in the germline V gene. The CDR3 totals 12 residues. The CDR3: CASSLNDGRPDF. The CDR3 DNA is TGTGCCAGCAGTTTGAATGATGGAAGGCCTGACTTC.

Remarks on this clonotype: With a much larger clone just one base away, this may be a read error. The V call is TRBV4-1, the J call TRBJ1-5; D possibly corresponds to TRBD1 (6 bases). V lost 0 bases to trimming and J lost 9 bases, with 21 bases between them. The CDR3 consists of 17 residues. Germline values: CDR1 MGHRA, CDR2 YSYEKL. In DNA form, the CDR3 reads TGCGCCAGCAGCCAAGATCTGGGGGAACAGGGTTCTCGGCCCCAGCATTTT. Translated, it gives CASSQDLGEQGSRPQHF.

This clonotype was counted ten times or more. This chain connects TRBV15 to TRBJ2-7; TRBD1 agrees at 8 bases. V lost 1 base to trimming and J lost 6 bases; unmatched junction nucleotides: 11. This CDR3 region has 16 residues. Germline loops: CDR1 LNHNV, CDR2 YYDKDF (reference sequence). The CDR3 sequence is CATSRVGGQGNLEQYF. The CDR3 DNA is TGTGCCACCAGCAGAGTGGGAGGACAGGGTAACCTCGAGCAGTACTTC.

This clonotype came up once. The chain links TRBV12-3 or TRBV12-4 to TRBJ2-5, with D possibly being TRBD1 or TRBD2 (6 bases each). Trimming pared 8 bases from V and 2 bases from J, leaving 15 bases between. There are 14 residues in the CDR3. The DNA of the CDR3 is TGTGCCAGCTTGTTGGCGGGACATCAAGAGACCCAGTACTTC. Its protein product is CASLLAGHQETQYF.

There are many counts of this clonotype. The genes are TRBV27 and TRBJ2-4, with D possibly TRBD2 on 5 matching bases. Germline CDR1 reads MNHEY; CDR2 reads SMNVEV (reference sequence). Trimming took off 7 bases at V and 0 bases at J, with 10 bases between the two ends. There are 14 residues in the CDR3. The chain's CDR3 is CASKADLAKNIQYF. DNA for the CDR3: TGTGCCAGCAAAGCGGACCTAGCCAAAAACATTCAGTACTTC.